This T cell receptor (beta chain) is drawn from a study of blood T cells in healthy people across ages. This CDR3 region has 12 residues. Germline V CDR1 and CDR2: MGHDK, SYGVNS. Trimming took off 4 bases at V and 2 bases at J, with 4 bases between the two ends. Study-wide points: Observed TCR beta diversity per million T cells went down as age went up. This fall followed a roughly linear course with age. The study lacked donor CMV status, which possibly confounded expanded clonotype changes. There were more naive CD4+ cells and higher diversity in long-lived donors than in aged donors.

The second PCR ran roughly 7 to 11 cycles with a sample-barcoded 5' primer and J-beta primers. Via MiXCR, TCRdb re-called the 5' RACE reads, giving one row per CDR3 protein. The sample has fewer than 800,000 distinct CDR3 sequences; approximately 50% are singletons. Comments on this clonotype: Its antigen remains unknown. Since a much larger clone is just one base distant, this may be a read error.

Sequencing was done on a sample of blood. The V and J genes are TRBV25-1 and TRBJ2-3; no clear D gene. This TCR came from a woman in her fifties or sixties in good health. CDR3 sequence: CASSGTTDTQYF. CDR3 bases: TGTGCCAGCAGTGGGACCACAGATACGCAGTATTTT.